This T cell receptor (beta chain) was captured by sequencing in a study of PD-L1 blockade in urothelial cancer. The overall study: Analysis of blood occurred 3 weeks (second dose) and 6 weeks after treatment start.

Synthetic TCR analog templates were spiked into each PCR. Method: immunoSEQ multiplex PCR; TCRdb's copy keeps in-frame clones and lacks some. This sample has some 42,000 clones, with over 65% found just once. CDR1 and CDR2 (germline): MNHNS, SASEGT. Trimming shortened V by 4 bases and J by 2 bases, and 17 bases separated the two germline ends. The CDR3 length is 16 residues. V gene TRBV6-1 combines with J gene TRBJ1-1; perhaps TRBD1 as D (5 bases). The receptor comes from a man in his 70s with urothelial cancer. The specimen comprised PBMCs, sampled around atezolizumab (anti-PD-L1) treatment. This CDR3 reads CASSAAREGLNTEAFF. The DNA for the CDR3 is TGTGCCAGCAGTGCCGCCAGGGAAGGGCTAAACACTGAAGCTTTCTTT.